One and the same sample provided the 27 T cell receptor beta chains below, sequenced in a study of T-cell reconstitution after alpha-beta-depleted transplantation in children. For TCRbeta, the library was prepared with unique molecular identifiers. TCRdb reanalysed the PCR reads using MiXCR and keeps one entry per CDR3 protein. This sample carries about 1,000,000 distinct CDR3 sequences, less than 30% of them seen once, and the ten largest clones take 25% to 35%. Sequencing was performed on PBMCs, mostly from graft donor cells, taken 360 days after TCRalphabeta/CD19-depleted stem cell transplant. These receptors came from a boy in the first two years of life who had a stem cell transplant for SCID, so the T cells may come from the graft donor.

The rearrangement joins TRBV5-1 to TRBJ1-3; 8 positions match TRBD1. This CDR3 spans 16 amino acids. V lost 4 bases to trimming and J lost 0 bases; unmatched junction nucleotides: 6. Germline V gene data show CDR1 as SGHRS and CDR2 as YFSETQ. The DNA of the CDR3 is TGCGCCAGCAGCCTGACAGGGGCTTTCTCTGGAAACACCATATATTTT. Translation gives CASSLTGAFSGNTIYF.

This chain uses TRBV12-3 or TRBV12-4 with TRBJ2-7; D possibly matches TRBD1 or TRBD2 (5 bases each). There are 13 residues in the CDR3. Trimming stripped 7 bases from V and 2 bases from J, with 12 bases between. The CDR3 loop reads CASTRDGPYEQYF. The CDR3, as DNA: TGTGCCAGCACCCGGGACGGGCCCTACGAGCAGTACTTC.

CDR3 sequence (DNA): TGTGCCAGTAGTAGGCCGGGACAGGGCTACAATGAGCAGTTCTTC. Encoded protein: CASSRPGQGYNEQFF. This chain uses TRBV19 with TRBJ2-1; 9 bases map to TRBD1. J gave up 3 bases and V 4 bases, and 4 bases lay outside the gene matches. Germline CDR1 and CDR2: LNHDA and SQIVND (reference sequence). CDR3 length: 15 residues.

This clonotype turned up a few times. This chain uses TRBV4-1 with TRBJ1-2, with 9 positions matching TRBD1. Trimming at V came to 2 bases and at J to 7 bases, leaving 5 bases not matched to a gene. CDR3 length equals 14 residues. Germline loops: CDR1 MGHRA, CDR2 YSYEKL. As DNA, the CDR3 is TGCGCCAGCAGCCAAAACAGGGGGCGTAGTGGCTACACCTTC. As protein: CASSQNRGRSGYTF.

The chain is built from TRBV3-1 and TRBJ1-1; D unclear. Trimming stripped 1 base from V and 5 bases from J, with 14 bases between. The CDR3 sequence is 15 residues long. The V gene's germline CDR1 is LGHDT and CDR2 YNNKEL (reference sequence). The CDR3, as DNA: TGTGCCAGCAGCCAAGGTGAAGAGGGTTCAACTGAAGCTTTCTTT. Translated, it gives CASSQGEEGSTEAFF. The full variable domain, with the rest looked up from reference TRBV3-1 and TRBJ1-1, is DTAVSQTPKYLVTQMGNDKSIKCEQNLGHDTMYWYKQDSKKFLKIMFSYNNKELIINETVPNRFSPKSPDKAHLNLHINSLELGDSAVYFCASSQGEEGSTEAFFGQGTRLTVV.

Note on this clonotype: The conserved phenylalanine or tryptophan is not found at the CDR3 terminus, so this likely reflects a read error. The genes are TRBV9 and TRBJ1-2; TRBD1 aligns across 8 bases. The CDR3 consists of 13 residues. The J segment lost 6 bases and the V segment lost 3 bases, leaving 4 bases of the junction unmatched. CDR1 and CDR2 from the germline V gene are SGDLS and YYNGEE. CDR3 loop: CASSAGQGDGYTY. CDR3 DNA sequence: TGTGCCAGCAGCGCTGGACAGGGAGATGGCTACACCTAC.

The chain joins TRBV20-1 to TRBJ2-7; 9 positions agree with TRBD1. Per germline, CDR1 DFQATT and CDR2 SNEGSKA (reference sequence). The trim removed 5 bases at V and 2 bases at J, leaving 7 bases unmatched. The CDR3 has 14 amino acids. The chain's CDR3 is CSAGGTGSPYEQYF. The CDR3 DNA sequence: TGCAGTGCTGGAGGGACAGGGAGCCCCTACGAGCAGTACTTC.

The chain links TRBV20-1 to TRBJ2-3; D is unclear. The ends were cut back, 0 bases at V and 4 bases at J, with 8 bases in the middle. The CDR3 loop spans 13 amino acids. Germline values: CDR1 DFQATT, CDR2 SNEGSKA (reference sequence). The CDR3 DNA reads as TGCAGTGCTAGAGAGGGAAAGCCAGATACGCAGTATTTT. Translating gives CSAREGKPDTQYF.

The CDR3 bases are TGTGCCAGCAGCTCAAACAGGGCTGGTAACGAGCAGTACTTC. Amino acids: CASSSNRAGNEQYF. This chain connects TRBV2 to TRBJ2-7, with D tentatively TRBD1 (6 bases). Trimming took 6 bases from V and 5 from J, leaving 17 bases between them. Germline V lookup: CDR1 SNHLY, CDR2 FYNNEI. This CDR3 spans 14 amino acids. Supplemented by reference TRBV2 and TRBJ2-7, the full variable domain reads EPEVTQTPSHQVTQMGQEVILRCVPISNHLYFYWYRQILGQKVEFLVSFYNNEISEKSEIFDDQFSVERPDGSNFTLKIRSTKLEDSAMYFCASSSNRAGNEQYFGPGTRLTVT.

The chain couples TRBV4-1 to TRBJ2-1, with a tentative D call TRBD1 (5 bases). Deletions cut 3 bases from V and 0 bases from J, with 15 bases between. The CDR3 has 17 residues. CDR1 and CDR2 (germline): MGHRA, YSYEKL. The CDR3 region is CASSQYKGVSSYNEQFF. The CDR3 DNA reads as TGCGCCAGCAGCCAGTACAAAGGGGTAAGCTCCTACAATGAGCAGTTCTTC.

This clonotype came up a few times. V and J are TRBV6-1 and TRBJ1-6, with 7 bases that match TRBD1. V trimming: 7 bases; J trimming: 7 bases; junction bases outside the gene matches: 19. The CDR3 spans 18 residues. Germline-derived CDR1 and CDR2 are MNHNS and SASEGT. The CDR3 DNA reads as TGTGCCAGCATCTATAACCGGGACAGCATATTGGCCAATTCACCCCTCCACTTT. Residues: CASIYNRDSILANSPLHF.

The rearrangement uses TRBV10-3 and TRBJ2-3; D not resolved. Germline-derived CDR1 and CDR2 are ENHRY and SYGVKD. Trimming shortened V by 5 bases and J by 1 base, and 10 bases separated the two germline ends. This CDR3 is built from 14 residues. The CDR3 here is CAISSNARTDTQYF. CDR3 nucleotides: TGTGCCATCAGTTCCAACGCCCGCACAGATACGCAGTATTTT.

The CDR3 reads CASSQDPGLYNEQFF. The CDR3 nucleotides read TGCGCCAGCAGCCAAGATCCAGGGCTATACAATGAGCAGTTCTTC. The rearrangement joins TRBV4-3 to TRBJ2-1, with D possibly matching TRBD1 (5 bases). The CDR3 is 15 residues long. The ends were cut back, 0 bases at V and 4 bases at J, with 10 bases in the middle. The germline V gene encodes CDR1 LGHNA and CDR2 YSLEER.

This clonotype has more than one count but fewer than ten. The chain employs TRBV12-3 or TRBV12-4 and TRBJ2-1; D is possibly TRBD1 or TRBD2 (6 bases each). The CDR3 length is 18 residues. Trimming removed 1 base at V and 5 bases at J, with 21 bases between. In DNA, the CDR3 is TGTGCCAGCAGTTTAGGTTTACGGGGGCTAGCGCTCAACAATGAGCAGTTCTTC. Protein sequence: CASSLGLRGLALNNEQFF.

This clonotype turned up a few times. The chain couples TRBV9 to TRBJ1-3; D unresolved. Germline CDR1 reads SGDLS; CDR2 reads YYNGEE. This CDR3 is built from 16 residues. The V end was cut by 5 bases, the J end by 0 bases, with 15 bases between. CDR3 region: CASSYTTGFSGNTIYF. The CDR3 coding sequence is TGTGCCAGCAGTTATACAACTGGATTCTCTGGAAACACCATATATTTT.

The chain combines TRBV5-5 with TRBJ2-7; 7 nucleotides match TRBD2. The CDR3 is 15 amino acids. V lost 4 bases to trimming and J lost 3 bases; unmatched junction nucleotides: 10. Germline CDR1 is SGHKS and CDR2 is YYEKEE (reference sequence). CDR3 sequence: CASSPSSLALYEQYF. The CDR3 bases are TGTGCCAGCAGCCCCTCATCACTAGCGCTCTACGAGCAGTACTTC.

The V gene is TRBV12-3 or TRBV12-4, the J gene TRBJ1-1; unclear D gene. The CDR3 loop spans 14 amino acids. V dropped 6 bases and J dropped 3 bases, with 14 bases sitting between them. As DNA, the CDR3 is TGTGCCAGCAGGGATCAGACCGATTACACTGAAGCTTTCTTT. It translates to CASRDQTDYTEAFF.

This clonotype came up a few times. The V and J genes are TRBV6-2 or TRBV6-3 and TRBJ1-2, with a possible D match to TRBD1 (5 bases). The CDR3 is 12 amino acids. Trimming removed 2 bases at V and 10 bases at J, with 11 bases between. Germline-derived CDR1 and CDR2 are MNHEY and SVGEGT. CDR3 amino acids: CASSYPPTDYTF. CDR3 in DNA: TGTGCCAGCAGTTACCCTCCGACAGACTACACCTTC.

This clonotype was found a few times. The chain links TRBV7-9 to TRBJ2-5, with D perhaps TRBD1 or TRBD2 (5 bases each). Per germline, CDR1 SEHNR and CDR2 FQNEAQ (reference sequence). Trimming shortened V by 5 bases and J by 4 bases, and 17 bases separated the two germline ends. The CDR3 covers 15 residues. The CDR3 reads CASSSTSGTRETQYF. In DNA, the CDR3 is TGTGCCAGCAGCAGTACATCCGGGACCAGAGAGACCCAGTACTTC.

The rearrangement links TRBV12-3 or TRBV12-4 to TRBJ2-1, with D unresolved. V was pared by 7 bases and J by 2 bases, with 9 bases between. The CDR3 is made up of 13 amino acids. Here the CDR3 DNA reads TGTGCCAGCAATGACGAAGCCTACAATGAGCAGTTCTTC. Translated, it gives CASNDEAYNEQFF.

The rearrangement uses TRBV20-1 and TRBJ2-3; 9 bases match TRBD2. CDR3 length: 14 residues. CDR1 is DFQATT and CDR2 is SNEGSKA in the germline V gene (reference sequence). The trim removed 4 bases at V and 3 bases at J, leaving 5 bases unmatched. In DNA, the CDR3 is TGCAGTGCTAACCTTGGACTAGCGACAGATACGCAGTATTTT. Translation gives CSANLGLATDTQYF.

There are many counts of this clonotype. The rearrangement links TRBV12-3 or TRBV12-4 to TRBJ2-3; D is ambiguous. The CDR3 contains 14 residues. V dropped 7 bases and J dropped 6 bases, with 17 bases sitting between them. As DNA, the CDR3 is TGTGCCAGCACCCCGAGACGAGTCTCTGATACGCAGTATTTT. Its translation: CASTPRRVSDTQYF.

The chain joins TRBV12-3 or TRBV12-4 to TRBJ2-3, with 9 nucleotides matching TRBD2. There are 17 residues in the CDR3. V lost 3 bases and J lost 2; bases outside the gene matches: 9. DNA of the CDR3: TGTGCCAGCAGTTTTCTGGCTAGCGGGGTTTCCACAGATACGCAGTATTTT. This sequence encodes CASSFLASGVSTDTQYF.

The V call is TRBV6-5, the J call TRBJ1-6; D gene uncertain. The CDR3 is 15 residues long. Trimming took 4 bases from V and 14 from J, leaving 21 bases between them. Germline-derived CDR1 and CDR2 are MNHEY and SVGAGI. CDR3 coding DNA: TGTGCCAGCAGTTCCACCGGCCGGGAGCGAGCATCCCTCCACTTT. As protein: CASSSTGRERASLHF.

This clonotype was counted many times. The chain combines TRBV7-9 with TRBJ1-1; D remains ambiguous. There are 15 residues in the CDR3. CDR1 SEHNR and CDR2 FQNEAQ come from the germline V gene (reference sequence). V was cut by 4 bases and J by 2 bases, with 14 bases left in between. The CDR3 loop is CASSSGWGDNTEAFF. The CDR3, as DNA: TGTGCCAGCAGCTCTGGCTGGGGAGATAACACTGAAGCTTTCTTT.

A few counts support this clonotype. The chain is built from TRBV20-1 and TRBJ2-3; a possible D gene is TRBD1 (6 bases). V was shortened by 4 bases and J by 1 base, with 12 bases between the two germline ends. From germline, CDR1 is DFQATT and CDR2 SNEGSKA (reference sequence). CDR3 length: 14 amino acids. The DNA for the CDR3 is TGCAGTGCTACCAGACAGGATCGCACAGATACGCAGTATTTT. Translated, it gives CSATRQDRTDTQYF.

This clonotype occurred a few times. The rearrangement joins TRBV12-3 or TRBV12-4 to TRBJ1-6; D not resolved. This CDR3 comprises 13 residues. The V and J ends lost 8 bases and 3 bases respectively, with 8 bases between them. The CDR3, as DNA: TGTGCCAGCTCGACGGGCTATAATTCACCCCTCCACTTT. It encodes CASSTGYNSPLHF.